This TCR beta chain was recorded in a study of blood T cell repertoires in COVID-19. The participants were between about 18 and 90 years old and came from 20 to 30 US areas. This table comes from immunoSEQ multiplex PCR, and its TCRdb copy is limited to in-frame clones, with some not included. This table holds some 500,000 clones, 88% found once. The CDR3 has 12 amino acids. The junction had 2 bases not matched to a gene; V was cut back by 6 bases and J by 5 bases. From germline, CDR1 is KGHSH and CDR2 LQKENI. This clonotype was sampled from a woman aged 40 to 49 who had recovered from COVID-19. The chain combines TRBV18 with TRBJ1-1; 8 bases map to TRBD1. The sequencing input was PBMCs or T cells enriched from blood (not recorded which). The CDR3 coding sequence is TGTGCCAGCTCCAGGGGGCAGACTGAAGCTTTCTTT. Translated, it gives CASSRGQTEAFF.